The 17 T cell receptor beta chains in this list originate from one sample, sequenced in a study of T cell repertoires in cytomegalovirus infection. These receptors have no known antigen. Using its own MiXCR run on the reads, TCRdb lists one record per CDR3 protein. This table has around 300,000 distinct CDR3 sequences, roughly 25% appearing once. The sequencing used cultured PBMCs, collected from culture after CMV antigen stimulation. The receptors shown here come from a human donor in good health (CMV status not recorded). Some clones in this sample may be carry-over from other donors' samples.

The rearrangement links TRBV20-1 to TRBJ1-2, with 8 positions matching TRBD1. From germline, CDR1 is DFQATT and CDR2 SNEGSKA (reference sequence). This CDR3 region has 12 residues. Germline trimming cut 3 bases from V and 8 bases from J; bases unmatched to any gene: 5. The DNA for the CDR3 is TGCAGTGCTAGTTGGACAGGGAGCGGCTACACCTTC. Its protein is CSASWTGSGYTF.

This clonotype has at least ten counts. The chain recombines TRBV28 with TRBJ2-1; 7 positions agree with TRBD2. The J segment lost 0 bases and the V segment lost 7 bases, leaving 6 bases of the junction unmatched. Germline V lookup: CDR1 MDHEN, CDR2 SYDVKM. The CDR3 runs 15 residues. CDR3 sequence (DNA): TGTGCCAGCATGATGGGGGGGGGCTCCTACAATGAGCAGTTCTTC. Its protein product is CASMMGGGSYNEQFF.

This clonotype was seen a handful of times. The chain couples TRBV7-2 to TRBJ2-1; 8 bases align to TRBD1. The CDR3 totals 14 residues. Per germline, CDR1 SGHTA and CDR2 FQGNSA. Unmatched junction bases numbered 8, after V lost 6 bases and J lost 7 bases. CDR3 sequence reads: CASRVTGGLNEQFF. DNA for the CDR3: TGTGCCAGCAGGGTCACAGGGGGGTTAAATGAGCAGTTCTTC.

This clonotype was detected a few times. The CDR3 reads CASSPGTSGIVETQYF. The CDR3 DNA follows: TGTGCCAGCAGCCCAGGGACTAGCGGGATTGTGGAGACCCAGTACTTC. The rearrangement links TRBV7-9 to TRBJ2-5; 13 bases map to TRBD2. This CDR3 contains 16 residues. J was trimmed by 5 bases and V by 5 bases; bases with no gene match: 8. Germline CDR1 is SEHNR and CDR2 is FQNEAQ (reference sequence).

This clonotype was recorded a few times. The chain employs TRBV4-1 and TRBJ2-3, with 8 bases lining up with TRBD2. The CDR3 consists of 14 residues. CDR1 is MGHRA and CDR2 is YSYEKL in the germline V gene. V shed 5 bases and J 2 bases; nucleotides not matched to a gene: 3. The CDR3 DNA reads TGCGCCAGCAGCGGGACTAGGCTCACAGATACGCAGTATTTT. As protein: CASSGTRLTDTQYF.

The rearrangement joins TRBV7-8 to TRBJ2-7; a possible D gene is TRBD1 (6 bases). The CDR3 is 14 amino acids. Germline V gene data show CDR1 as SGHVS and CDR2 as FQNEAQ. Trimming shortened V by 4 bases and J by 0 bases, and 10 bases separated the two germline ends. The DNA of the CDR3 is TGTGCCAGCAGCTCACAGGGTCTCTCCTACGAGCAGTACGTC. Amino acid sequence: CASSSQGLSYEQYV.

This clonotype was counted between two and nine times. The rearrangement links TRBV6-2 or TRBV6-3 to TRBJ2-7, with D unresolved. The V end lost 10 bases, the J end lost 5 bases, and 12 bases lay between the germline ends. The CDR3 has 11 amino acids. CDR1 and CDR2 (germline): MNHEY, SVGEGT. In nucleotides, the CDR3 is TGTGCCAACGAAGGTAAGGACGAGCAGTACGTC. This encodes CANEGKDEQYV.

The chain employs TRBV25-1 and TRBJ2-7; TRBD1 matches at 7 bases. V dropped 4 bases and J dropped 3; count of bases not matched to a gene: 9. In germline, CDR1 is MGHDK, CDR2 SYGVNS. CDR3 length: 15 amino acids. CDR3 in amino acids: CASSAQQGLVYEQYF. The CDR3 nucleotides are TGTGCCAGCAGTGCCCAACAGGGGTTGGTCTACGAGCAGTACTTC.

This clonotype was seen repeatedly, ten times or more. The chain combines TRBV5-4 with TRBJ2-1, with D uncertain. This CDR3 is 14 amino acids long. Germline loops: CDR1 SGHNT, CDR2 YYREEE (reference sequence). Trimming took 3 bases from V and 5 from J, leaving 12 bases between them. DNA of the CDR3: TGTGCCAGCAGCTCCCTCGATATGGACAATGAGCAGTTCTTC. It specifies CASSSLDMDNEQFF.

This clonotype was counted a few times. At one end, the junction sequence differs from germline, possibly due to a read error. The chain recombines TRBV2 with TRBJ2-1; TRBD1 might be the D (6 bases). Germline values: CDR1 SNHLY, CDR2 FYNNEI. The CDR3 contains 13 residues. CDR3 amino acids: CASSGTEYSEQFF. CDR3 coding DNA: TGTGCCAGCAGTGGGACAGAGTACAGTGAGCAGTTCTTC.

The chain employs TRBV12-3 or TRBV12-4 and TRBJ2-7, with a weak D call TRBD2 (5 bases). V lost 2 bases, J lost 2 bases, and 13 bases lay in between. The CDR3 totals 15 residues. Written as DNA, the CDR3 is TGTGCCAGCAGTTTACTTTCTAGCATCCCCTACGAGCAGTACTTC. Translated: CASSLLSSIPYEQYF.

This clonotype was seen more than once but under ten times. This rearrangement joins TRBV7-2 to TRBJ2-5, with D unresolved. Trimming removed 5 bases from V and 7 bases from J, with 14 bases in between. From germline, CDR1 is SGHTA and CDR2 FQGNSA. This CDR3 spans 13 amino acids. CDR3 residues: CASSPRDAGTQYF. Written as DNA, the CDR3 is TGTGCCAGCAGCCCTAGAGACGCAGGGACCCAGTACTTC.

This chain links TRBV10-3 with TRBJ2-3; D unclear. This CDR3 region has 12 residues. Trimming took off 7 bases at V and 6 bases at J, with 11 bases between the two ends. Looked up from germline, CDR1 is ENHRY and CDR2 is SYGVKD. CDR3 region: CAITDLGDTQYF. CDR3 DNA: TGTGCCATCACCGACTTGGGGGATACGCAGTATTTT.

CDR3: CASSLAGPRQETQYF. The CDR3 nucleotides read TGTGCCAGCAGCTTGGCGGGACCCCGCCAAGAGACCCAGTACTTC. The J gene is TRBJ2-5, the V gene TRBV5-4, with D tentatively TRBD1 or TRBD2 (5 bases each). V was pared by 0 bases and J by 1 base, with 10 bases between. Germline V lookup: CDR1 SGHNT, CDR2 YYREEE (reference sequence). The CDR3 has 15 amino acids.

This clonotype has more than one count but fewer than ten. The rearrangement uses TRBV4-2 and TRBJ2-1; 10 bases line up with TRBD1. V shed 0 bases and J 2 bases; nucleotides not matched to a gene: 1. The CDR3 runs to 16 residues. CDR1 LGHNA and CDR2 YNFKEQ come from the germline V gene. The chain's CDR3 is CASSQDGTGAYNEQFF. The DNA of the CDR3 is TGTGCCAGCAGCCAAGACGGGACAGGGGCCTACAATGAGCAGTTCTTC.

This clonotype was detected ten times or more. The chain has TRBV7-2 and TRBJ2-1; 13 bases align to TRBD2. This CDR3 is built from 16 residues. J lost 8 bases, V lost 1 base, and 5 bases had no gene match. Germline CDR1 reads SGHTA; CDR2 reads FQGNSA. The CDR3 here is CASSLGRTSGSDEQFF. The CDR3 region has the DNA TGTGCCAGCAGCTTAGGACGGACTAGCGGGAGCGATGAGCAGTTCTTC.

This clonotype was picked up a small number of times. The CDR3 loop is CASSPDRVSYEQYV. In DNA form, the CDR3 reads TGTGCCAGCAGTCCGGACAGGGTTTCCTACGAGCAGTACGTC. V usage is TRBV6-5 and J usage is TRBJ2-7; 8 bases agree with TRBD1. CDR1 is MNHEY, CDR2 SVGAGI, per germline. The V segment lost 5 bases and the J segment 1 base; nucleotides outside the gene matches: 4. CDR3 size: 14 residues.